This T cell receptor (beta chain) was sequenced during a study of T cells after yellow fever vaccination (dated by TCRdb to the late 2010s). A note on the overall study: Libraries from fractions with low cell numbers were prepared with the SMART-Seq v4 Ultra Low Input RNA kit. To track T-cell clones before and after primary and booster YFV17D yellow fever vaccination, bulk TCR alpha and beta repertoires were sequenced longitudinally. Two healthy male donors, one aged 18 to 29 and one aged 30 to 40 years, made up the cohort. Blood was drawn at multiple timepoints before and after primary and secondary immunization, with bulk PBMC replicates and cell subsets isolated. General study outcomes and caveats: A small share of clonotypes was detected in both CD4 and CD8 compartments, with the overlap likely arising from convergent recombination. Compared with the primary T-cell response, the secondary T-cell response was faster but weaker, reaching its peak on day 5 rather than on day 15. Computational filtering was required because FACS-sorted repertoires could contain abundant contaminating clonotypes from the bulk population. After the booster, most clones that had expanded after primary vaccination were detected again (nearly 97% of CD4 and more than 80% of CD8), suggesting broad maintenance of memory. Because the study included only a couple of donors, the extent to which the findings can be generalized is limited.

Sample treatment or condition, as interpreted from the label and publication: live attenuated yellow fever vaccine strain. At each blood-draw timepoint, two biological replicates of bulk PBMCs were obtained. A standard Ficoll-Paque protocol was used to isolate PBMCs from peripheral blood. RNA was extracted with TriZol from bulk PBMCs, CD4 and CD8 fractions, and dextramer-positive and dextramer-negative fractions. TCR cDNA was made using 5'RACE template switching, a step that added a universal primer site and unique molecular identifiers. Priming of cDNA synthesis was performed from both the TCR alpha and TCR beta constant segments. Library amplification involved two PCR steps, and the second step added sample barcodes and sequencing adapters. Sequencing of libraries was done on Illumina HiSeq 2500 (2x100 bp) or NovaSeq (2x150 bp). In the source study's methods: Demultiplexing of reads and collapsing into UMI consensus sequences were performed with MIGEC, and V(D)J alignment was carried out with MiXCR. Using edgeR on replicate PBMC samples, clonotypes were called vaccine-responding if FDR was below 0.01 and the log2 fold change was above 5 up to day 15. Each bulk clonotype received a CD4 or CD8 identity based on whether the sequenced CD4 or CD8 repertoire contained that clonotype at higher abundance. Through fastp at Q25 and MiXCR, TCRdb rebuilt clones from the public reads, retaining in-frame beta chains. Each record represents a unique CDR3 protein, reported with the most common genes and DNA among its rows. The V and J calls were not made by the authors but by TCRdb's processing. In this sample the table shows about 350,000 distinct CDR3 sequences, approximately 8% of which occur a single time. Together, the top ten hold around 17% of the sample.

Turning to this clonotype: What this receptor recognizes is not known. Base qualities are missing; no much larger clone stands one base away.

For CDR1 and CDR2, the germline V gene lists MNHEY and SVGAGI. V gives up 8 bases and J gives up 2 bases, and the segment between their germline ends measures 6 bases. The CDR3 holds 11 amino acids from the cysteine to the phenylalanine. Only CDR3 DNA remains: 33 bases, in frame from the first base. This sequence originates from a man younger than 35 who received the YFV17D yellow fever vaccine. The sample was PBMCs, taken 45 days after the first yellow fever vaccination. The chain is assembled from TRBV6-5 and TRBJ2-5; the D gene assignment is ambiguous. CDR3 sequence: CASGGQETQYF. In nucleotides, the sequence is TGTGCCAGCGGCGGTCAAGAGACCCAGTACTTC.